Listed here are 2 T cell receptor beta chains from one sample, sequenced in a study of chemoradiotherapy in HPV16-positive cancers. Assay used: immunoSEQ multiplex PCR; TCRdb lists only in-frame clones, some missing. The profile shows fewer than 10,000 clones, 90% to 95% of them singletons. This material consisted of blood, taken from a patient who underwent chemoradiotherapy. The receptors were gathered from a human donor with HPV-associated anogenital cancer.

The CDR3: CASSRDRGRSGGGYTF. CDR3 coding DNA: TGTGCCAGCAGTAGAGACAGGGGGCGTTCCGGTGGTGGCTACACCTTC. The chain has TRBV6-6 and TRBJ1-2; TRBD1 matches 10 bases. The junction had 13 bases not matched to a gene; V was cut back by 5 bases and J by 7 bases. There are 16 residues in the CDR3. Germline assignment: CDR1 MNHNY and CDR2 SVGAGI (reference sequence).

This CDR3 is CASSPQTGGAEQETQYF. Written as DNA, the CDR3 is TGTGCCAGCAGCCCCCAAACCGGGGGGGCGGAACAAGAGACCCAGTACTTC. The chain uses TRBV11-3 and TRBJ2-5; TRBD2 matches at 8 bases. CDR3 length equals 17 residues. Losses at the gene ends were 5 bases for V and 2 bases for J; bases not matched to a gene: 13. In germline, CDR1 is SGHNT, CDR2 YENEEA.